This TCR beta chain was captured by sequencing in a study of blood T cell repertoires in COVID-19. Study context: Collection of acute and convalescent COVID-19 samples took place in the United States, Italy and Spain.

In the original analysis: Estimation of nucleated cell counts relied on the amplification of reference gene primers. The method was immunoSEQ multiplex PCR; TCRdb's version includes in-frame clones alone and lacks a portion of them. V, J and clone size reflect that table, while D and trimming were determined from the DNA. The data contain about 250,000 clones, roughly 85% of them seen just once; the ten biggest clones take up 9.1%. Participants were aged about 18 to 90 years, lived in under 25 US areas, and enrolled virtually. Cohort assignment relied on participant-reported clinical history. From germline, CDR1 is SEHNR and CDR2 FQNEAQ (reference sequence). This CDR3 comprises 14 residues. V dropped 2 bases and J dropped 4 bases, with 11 bases sitting between them.

The V gene is TRBV7-9, the J gene TRBJ1-1; D is possibly TRBD1 (6 bases). This receptor was taken from a woman in her forties or fifties with acute COVID-19. Sequencing was done on a sample of PBMCs or T cells enriched from blood (not recorded which). CDR3 in DNA: TGTGCCAGCAGCTTATATGGGGGCTCCACTGAAGCTTTCTTT. Protein sequence: CASSLYGGSTEAFF.